This TCR beta chain was captured by sequencing in a study of blood T cell repertoires in COVID-19. This clone was seen a single time. Libraries were prepared by immunoSEQ multiplex PCR; TCRdb keeps only in-frame clonotypes and omits some of them. The sample has approximately 150,000 clones; around nine tenths are singletons. The junction had 5 bases not matched to a gene; V was cut back by 4 bases and J by 2 bases. Germline loops: CDR1 SGHNT, CDR2 YYREEE (reference sequence). The CDR3 has 14 residues. V and J are TRBV5-4 and TRBJ1-2, with 7 nucleotides matching TRBD1. Sample: peripheral blood. The sequence derives from a man aged 45-65 years who had recovered from COVID-19. CDR3 in amino acids: CASSSRQGNYGYTF. The CDR3 DNA reads as TGTGCCAGCAGCAGTCGACAGGGCAACTATGGCTACACCTTC.